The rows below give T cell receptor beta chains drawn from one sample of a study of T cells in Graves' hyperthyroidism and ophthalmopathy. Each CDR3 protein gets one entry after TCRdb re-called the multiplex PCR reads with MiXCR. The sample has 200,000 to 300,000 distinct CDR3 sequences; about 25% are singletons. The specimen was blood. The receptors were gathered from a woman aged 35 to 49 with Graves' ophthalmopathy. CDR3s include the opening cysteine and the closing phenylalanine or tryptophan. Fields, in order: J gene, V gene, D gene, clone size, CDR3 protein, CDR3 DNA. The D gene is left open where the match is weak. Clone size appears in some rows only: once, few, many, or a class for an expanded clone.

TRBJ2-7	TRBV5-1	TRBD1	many	CASSPGQGQGYEQYF	TGCGCCAGCAGCCCCGGACAGGGCCAAGGCTACGAGCAGTACTTC
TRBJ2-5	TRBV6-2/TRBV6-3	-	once	CASRPDYQETQYF	TGTGCCAGCAGACCGGACTATCAAGAGACCCAGTACTTC
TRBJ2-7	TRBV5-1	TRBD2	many	CASSFQRLAESYEQYF	TGCGCCAGCAGCTTCCAAAGACTAGCAGAGTCCTACGAGCAGTACTTC
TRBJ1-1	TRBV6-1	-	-	CASRPAGLVTEAFF	TGTGCCAGCAGACCTGCAGGTTTAGTCACTGAAGCTTTCTTT
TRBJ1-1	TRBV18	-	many	CASSPVTVMNTEAFF	TGTGCCAGCTCACCCGTTACAGTGATGAACACTGAAGCTTTCTTT
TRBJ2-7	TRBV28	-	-	CASSPRGNGRQYF	TGTGCCAGCAGTCCCCGGGGCAACGGGCGGCAGTACTTC
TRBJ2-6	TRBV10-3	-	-	CAISESRF	TGTGCCATCAGTGAGTCCAGGTTC
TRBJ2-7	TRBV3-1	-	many	CASSQSMVRAYEQYF	TGTGCCAGCAGCCAAAGTATGGTCAGAGCCTACGAGCAGTACTTC
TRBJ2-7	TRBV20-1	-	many	CSASLGNYEQYF	TGCAGTGCTAGTCTGGGGAACTACGAGCAGTACTTC
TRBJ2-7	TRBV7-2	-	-	CASSSRGVSGYEQYF	TGTGCCAGCAGCTCTCGGGGTGTATCTGGGTACGAGCAGTACTTC
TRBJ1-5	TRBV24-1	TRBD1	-	CATGERGTGEDQPQHF	TGTGCCACCGGAGAAAGAGGGACAGGGGAGGATCAGCCCCAGCATTTT
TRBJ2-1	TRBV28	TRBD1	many	CASSLPGQYSYNEQFF	TGTGCCAGCAGTCTACCGGGACAGTACTCCTACAATGAGCAGTTCTTC
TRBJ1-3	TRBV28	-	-	CASSLGGGEGNTIYF	TGTGCCAGCAGTTTAGGCGGGGGCGAAGGAAACACCATATATTTT
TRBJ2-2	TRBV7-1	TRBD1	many	CASSSRDRGRGSGNTGELFF	TGTGCCAGCAGCTCGCGGGACAGGGGGCGAGGTAGCGGCAACACCGGGGAGCTGTTTTTT
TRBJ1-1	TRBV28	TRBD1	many	CASSLDRGEAEAFF	TGTGCCAGCAGTCTGGACAGGGGAGAGGCTGAAGCTTTCTTT
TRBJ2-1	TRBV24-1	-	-	CATSDFKGHNEQFF	TGTGCCACCAGTGATTTCAAGGGGCACAATGAGCAGTTCTTC
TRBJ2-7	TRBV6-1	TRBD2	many	CASSVGLAEYEQYF	TGTGCCAGCAGTGTGGGACTAGCGGAGTACGAGCAGTACTTC
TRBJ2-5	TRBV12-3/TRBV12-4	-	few	CASSLKGLPPGLTQYF	TGTGCCAGCAGTTTAAAGGGGCTACCACCGGGTTTGACCCAGTACTTC
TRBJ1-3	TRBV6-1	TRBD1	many	CASSKGQTGSGNTIYF	TGTGCCAGCAGTAAGGGACAGACCGGCTCTGGAAACACCATATATTTT
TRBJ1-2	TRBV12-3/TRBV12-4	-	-	CASSNIIGLQPFYGYTF	TGTGCCAGCAGCAATATTATTGGGTTACAACCATTCTATGGCTACACCTTC
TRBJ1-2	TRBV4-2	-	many	CASSQEKQVNYGYTF	TGTGCCAGCAGCCAAGAGAAACAGGTGAACTATGGCTACACCTTC
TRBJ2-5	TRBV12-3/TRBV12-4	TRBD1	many	CASRIGTGSKTQYF	TGTGCCAGCAGGATCGGGACAGGGAGTAAGACCCAGTACTTC
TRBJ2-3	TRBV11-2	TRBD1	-	CASSSGTGSFEDTQYF	TGTGCCAGCAGCTCGGGGACAGGGAGTTTCGAGGATACGCAGTATTTT
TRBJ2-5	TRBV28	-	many	CASSEGTAGTQYF	TGTGCCAGCAGTGAAGGGACGGCGGGGACCCAGTACTTC
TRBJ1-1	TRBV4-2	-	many	CASSLDPGMGTEAFF	TGTGCCAGCAGCCTAGATCCAGGGATGGGCACTGAAGCTTTCTTT
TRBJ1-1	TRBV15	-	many	CATSREVTGMRDTEAFF	TGTGCCACCAGCAGAGAGGTCACAGGGATGAGGGACACTGAAGCTTTCTTT
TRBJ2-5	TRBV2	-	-	CASSVRHPGETQYF	TGTGCCAGCAGTGTCCGACACCCTGGGGAGACCCAGTACTTC
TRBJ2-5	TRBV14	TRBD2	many	CASSQLAGHPGKTQYF	TGTGCCAGCAGCCAACTAGCGGGACACCCGGGGAAGACCCAGTACTTC
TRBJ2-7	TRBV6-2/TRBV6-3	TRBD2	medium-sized	CASSGRKSGRNEQYF	TGTGCCAGCAGTGGACGGAAAAGCGGGAGGAATGAGCAGTACTTC
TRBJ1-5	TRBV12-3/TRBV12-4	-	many	CASSLGQNSNQPQHF	TGTGCCAGCAGTTTAGGGCAGAATAGCAATCAGCCCCAGCATTTT